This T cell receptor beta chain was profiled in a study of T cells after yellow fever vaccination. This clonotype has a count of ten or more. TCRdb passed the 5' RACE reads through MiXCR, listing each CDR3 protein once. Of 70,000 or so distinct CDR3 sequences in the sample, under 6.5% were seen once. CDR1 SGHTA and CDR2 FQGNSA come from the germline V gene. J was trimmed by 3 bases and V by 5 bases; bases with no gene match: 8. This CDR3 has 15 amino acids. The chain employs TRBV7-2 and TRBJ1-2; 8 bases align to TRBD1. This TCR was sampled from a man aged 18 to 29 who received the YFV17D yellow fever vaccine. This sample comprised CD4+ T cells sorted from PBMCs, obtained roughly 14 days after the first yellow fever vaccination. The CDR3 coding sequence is TGTGCCAGCAGCATTTCAGGGGGCGTCGACTATGGCTACACCTTC. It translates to CASSISGGVDYGYTF.